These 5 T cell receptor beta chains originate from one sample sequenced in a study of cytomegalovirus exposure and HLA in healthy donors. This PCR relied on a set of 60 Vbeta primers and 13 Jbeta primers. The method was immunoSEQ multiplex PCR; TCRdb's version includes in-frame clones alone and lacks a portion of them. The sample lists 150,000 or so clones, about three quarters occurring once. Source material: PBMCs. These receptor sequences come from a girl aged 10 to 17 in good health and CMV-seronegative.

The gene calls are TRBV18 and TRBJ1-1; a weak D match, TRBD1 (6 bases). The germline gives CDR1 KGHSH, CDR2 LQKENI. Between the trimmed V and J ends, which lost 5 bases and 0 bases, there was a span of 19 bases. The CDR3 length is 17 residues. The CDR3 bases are TGTGCCAGCTCAGAAGAACTCCAGGACAGCCTGAACACTGAAGCTTTCTTT. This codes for CASSEELQDSLNTEAFF.

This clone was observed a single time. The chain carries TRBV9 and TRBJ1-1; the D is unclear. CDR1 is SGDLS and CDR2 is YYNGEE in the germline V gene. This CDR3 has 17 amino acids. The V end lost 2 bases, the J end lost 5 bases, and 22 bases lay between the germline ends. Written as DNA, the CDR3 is TGTGCCAGCAGCGTTTGGTCGAGGGCTGTTTGGAAGACTGAAGCTTTCTTT. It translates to CASSVWSRAVWKTEAFF.

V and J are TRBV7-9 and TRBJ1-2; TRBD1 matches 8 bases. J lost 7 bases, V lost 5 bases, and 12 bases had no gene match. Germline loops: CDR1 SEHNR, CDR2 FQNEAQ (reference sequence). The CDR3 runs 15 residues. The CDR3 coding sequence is TGTGCCAGCAGCCCGAGACAGGGGACTAGCTCTGGCTACACCTTC. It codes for CASSPRQGTSSGYTF.

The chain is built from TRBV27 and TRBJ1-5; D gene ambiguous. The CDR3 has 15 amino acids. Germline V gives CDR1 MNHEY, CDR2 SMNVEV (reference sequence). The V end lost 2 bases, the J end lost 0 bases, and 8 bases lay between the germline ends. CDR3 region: CASSLGQNSNQPQHF. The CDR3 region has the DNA TGTGCCAGCAGTTTAGGCCAGAATAGCAATCAGCCCCAGCATTTT.

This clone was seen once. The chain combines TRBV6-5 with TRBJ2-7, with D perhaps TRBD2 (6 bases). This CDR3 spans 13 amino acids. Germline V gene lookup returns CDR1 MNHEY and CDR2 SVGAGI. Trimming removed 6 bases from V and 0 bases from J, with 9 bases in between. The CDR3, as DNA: TGTGCCAGCAGCCGGGGGATCTCCTACGAGCAGTACTTC. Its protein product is CASSRGISYEQYF.